Listed below are T cell receptor beta chains from one sample, sequenced in a study of T-cell reconstitution after alpha-beta-depleted transplantation in children. From the PCR reads, TCRdb called clonotypes with MiXCR, one entry per CDR3 protein. The profile shows 90,000 to 100,000 distinct CDR3 sequences, more than 20% of them singletons. The sample here was PBMCs, taken before TCRalphabeta/CD19-depleted stem cell transplant. These receptors were collected from a boy aged 2-15 years with acute lymphoblastic leukemia, due to receive a stem cell transplant. Each CDR3 is given with its conserved first and last residue. D genes are given only for firm matches. Rows may omit the clone size; those that give it use once, few, many or a size class.

CDR3 protein	CDR3 DNA	clone size	D gene	J gene	CDR3 length	V gene
CASRRRAEGVTDTQYF	TGCGCCAGCAGACGCCGAGCGGAGGGGGTAACAGATACGCAGTATTTT	NA	NA	TRBJ2-3	16	TRBV5-1
CASSLPTTGTNEQYF	TGTGCCAGCAGCCTCCCGACCACAGGGACGAACGAGCAGTACTTC	NA	NA	TRBJ2-7	15	TRBV7-9
CASSLGDSSYNEQFF	TGTGCCAGCAGCTTAGGGGACTCCTCCTACAATGAGCAGTTCTTC	NA	NA	TRBJ2-1	15	TRBV11-3
CASSRRNQETQYF	TGTGCCAGCAGCCGAAGGAACCAAGAGACCCAGTACTTC	few	NA	TRBJ2-5	13	TRBV3-1
CASSYRGAYNEQFF	TGTGCCAGCAGTTACAGGGGGGCGTACAATGAGCAGTTCTTC	NA	NA	TRBJ2-1	14	TRBV6-2/TRBV6-3
CATSDSGQQNQPQHF	TGTGCCACCAGTGACTCGGGACAGCAAAATCAGCCCCAGCATTTT	few	TRBD1	TRBJ1-5	15	TRBV24-1
CASSALSSGGAPYEQYF	TGTGCCAGCAGCGCCCTTTCGAGCGGAGGGGCCCCCTACGAGCAGTACTTC	once	NA	TRBJ2-7	17	TRBV7-6
CASSPPGNAEAFF	TGTGCCAGCAGCCCTCCCGGCAACGCTGAAGCTTTCTTT	NA	NA	TRBJ1-1	13	TRBV7-9
CASSYDNRGPPNQPQHF	TGTGCCAGCAGTTACGACAACAGGGGGCCTCCCAATCAGCCCCAGCATTTT	NA	TRBD1	TRBJ1-5	17	TRBV6-5
CASSPLGNQPQHF	TGTGCCAGCAGCCCACTGGGAAATCAGCCCCAGCATTTT	NA	NA	TRBJ1-5	13	TRBV3-1
CASSLSGRAAEEGYF	TGTGCCAGCAGCCTTAGCGGGAGGGCCGCTGAGGAGGGGTACTTC	NA	TRBD2	TRBJ2-7	15	TRBV7-2